This T cell receptor beta chain appears in the sequencing data of a study of blood T cells in healthy people across ages. Overall study: The capture of about one barcoded beta molecule per two T cells was achieved by template switching. General study points: A roughly linear age-dependent decrease characterized TCR beta diversity per million T cells.

CDR1 and CDR2 (germline): MDHEN, SYDVKM. The V end lost 2 bases, the J end lost 4 bases, and 11 bases lay between the germline ends. The CDR3 spans 14 residues. Of note for this clonotype: Its antigen is not known.

Alongside a J-beta primer mix, a sample-barcoded 5' primer served in a second PCR lasting about 7 to 12 cycles. Each cDNA molecule was tagged by a template-switch adaptor with 12 random nucleotides. TCRdb independently ran MiXCR on the 5' RACE reads; one entry per CDR3 protein. The top ten hold around a quarter of the sample, which has roughly 730,000 distinct CDR3 sequences, roughly three fifths seen once. The receptor comes from a man aged 35-49 years in good health. The chain couples TRBV28 to TRBJ1-2; unclear D gene. The source material was blood. CDR3 sequence: CASSLRWEPYGYTF. The DNA for the CDR3 is TGTGCCAGCAGTTTAAGGTGGGAACCCTATGGCTACACCTTC.